This T cell receptor beta chain was sequenced for a study of blood T cell repertoires in COVID-19. Overall study: Researchers got acute and convalescent COVID-19 samples from the United States, Italy and Spain. The analysed material was cDNA or gDNA that came from T cells, B-cell-depleted T cells, or PBMCs.

From germline, CDR1 is LNHDA and CDR2 SQIVND (reference sequence). The V segment lost 7 bases and the J segment 5 bases; nucleotides outside the gene matches: 8. CDR3 length equals 15 residues. Original data processing: Quantification of nucleated cells was approximated via reference gene primer amplification. Sequencing was performed with immunoSEQ multiplex PCR; in TCRdb, only in-frame clones are kept and a portion is missing. The D gene and trimming were derived from the DNA, and the V and J assignments and clone size from that table. This sample has approximately 110,000 clones; 85% occur once, and the top ten carry 3.5% to 5%.

The sequenced sample was peripheral blood. The chain links TRBV19 to TRBJ1-6, with TRBD1 matching 7 bases. The clonotype comes from a man aged 45 to 65 with acute or convalescent COVID-19. The CDR3 nucleotides are TGTGCCAGTAAGACGACCGGGACAGATAATTCACCCCTCCACTTT. Amino acid sequence: CASKTTGTDNSPLHF.